These 10 T cell receptor beta chains originate from one sample sequenced in a study of blood T cells in healthy people across ages. The second PCR ran roughly 7 to 12 cycles with a sample-barcoded 5' primer and J-beta primers. Using its own MiXCR run on the 5' RACE reads, TCRdb lists one record per CDR3 protein. The sample lists about 680,000 distinct CDR3 sequences, over 45% seen once, with under 35% in the top ten. The specimen sequenced was blood. All receptors come from a woman aged 55-69 years in good health.

This clonotype was observed a single time. V gene TRBV7-2 combines with J gene TRBJ2-3; possibly TRBD2 for D (5 bases). CDR1 and CDR2 from the germline V gene are SGHTA and FQGNSA. The ends were cut back, 5 bases at V and 2 bases at J, with 14 bases in the middle. The CDR3 length is 15 residues. For the CDR3, the DNA is TGTGCCAGCAGCCGAACTAGGGTTCCCACAGATACGCAGTATTTT. This sequence encodes CASSRTRVPTDTQYF.

This clonotype was observed a single time. The chain employs TRBV14 and TRBJ1-1; TRBD1 might be the D (6 bases). The CDR3 covers 18 residues. Trimming took off 1 base at V and 6 bases at J, with 24 bases between the two ends. The germline gives CDR1 SGHDN, CDR2 FVKESK. The CDR3 here is CASSQGPYVWGGQSEAFF. The DNA for the CDR3 is TGTGCCAGCAGCCAAGGTCCCTATGTGTGGGGGGGGCAATCTGAAGCTTTCTTT. Full variable domain (missing parts from reference TRBV14 and TRBJ1-1): EAGVTQFPSHSVIEKGQTVTLRCDPISGHDNLYWYRRVMGKEIKFLLHFVKESKQDESGMPNNRFLAERTGGTYSTLKVQPAELEDSGVYFCASSQGPYVWGGQSEAFFGQGTRLTVV.

This clonotype was seen only a few times. CDR3 protein: CASSQEGWAGTTSTDTQYF. CDR3 nucleotides: TGTGCCAGCAGCCAAGAAGGCTGGGCCGGGACCACAAGCACAGATACGCAGTATTTT. This chain joins TRBV4-2 and TRBJ2-3, with D perhaps assigned TRBD1 or TRBD2 (5 bases each). The CDR3 has 19 amino acids. Germline V gene sequence: CDR1 LGHNA, CDR2 YNFKEQ. Between the trimmed V and J ends, which lost 0 bases and 0 bases, there was a span of 19 bases.

This clonotype has just a few counts. This chain uses TRBV28 with TRBJ2-6; D uncertain. The V end lost 6 bases, the J end lost 0 bases, and 6 bases lay between the germline ends. The CDR3 length is 14 residues. Germline V CDR1 and CDR2: MDHEN, SYDVKM. CDR3 sequence reads: CASSMISGANVLTF. In DNA form, the CDR3 reads TGTGCCAGCAGCATGATCTCTGGGGCCAACGTCCTGACTTTC.

This clonotype was seen only once. The chain uses TRBV7-2 and TRBJ2-5; 10 nucleotides line up with TRBD1. The germline gives CDR1 SGHTA, CDR2 FQGNSA. V lost 4 bases, J lost 4 bases, and 6 bases stayed unmatched. This CDR3 region has 15 residues. For the CDR3, the DNA is TGTGCCAGCAGCTGGGACAGGGGATGGGGAGAGACCCAGTACTTC. Protein sequence: CASSWDRGWGETQYF. The whole variable domain, remainder taken from reference TRBV7-2 and TRBJ2-5, is GAGVSQSPSNKVTEKGKDVELRCDPISGHTALYWYRQSLGQGLEFLIYFQGNSAPDKSGLPSDRFSAERTGGSVSTLTIQRTQQEDSAVYLCASSWDRGWGETQYFGPGTRLLVL.

Only a few counts were recorded for this clonotype. The rearrangement links TRBV10-3 to TRBJ2-3; 15 bases map to TRBD2. This CDR3 has 15 residues. V was clipped by 10 bases and J by 6 bases; unmatched bases: 8. Germline V gives CDR1 ENHRY, CDR2 SYGVKD. The CDR3 here is CATTRGTSGRDTQYF. The CDR3 nucleotides read TGTGCCACCACAAGAGGGACTAGCGGGAGGGATACGCAGTATTTT.

In its sample, this clonotype was seen a few times. The V call is TRBV20-1, the J call TRBJ2-7; 12 bases line up with TRBD2. There are 16 residues in the CDR3. Unmatched junction bases numbered 4, after V lost 0 bases and J lost 1 base. Germline V CDR1 and CDR2: DFQATT, SNEGSKA (reference sequence). CDR3 nucleotides: TGCAGTGCTAGAGACCCCCTAGCGGGAGGGTCCTACGAGCAGTACTTC. This encodes CSARDPLAGGSYEQYF.

This chain links TRBV7-2 with TRBJ2-7; no reliable D call. V was trimmed by 1 base and J by 3 bases, leaving 10 bases between them. CDR3 length: 14 amino acids. CDR1 SGHTA and CDR2 FQGNSA come from the germline V gene. The CDR3 DNA is TGTGCCAGCAGCTTAGGGCAGGCCTACTACGAGCAGTACTTC. As protein: CASSLGQAYYEQYF.

This clonotype has only a few counts. The gene calls are TRBV29-1 and TRBJ2-3; possibly TRBD1 or TRBD2 for D (5 bases each). Germline V gene sequence: CDR1 SQVTM, CDR2 ANQGSEA. Trimming took off 7 bases at V and 5 bases at J, with 13 bases between the two ends. This CDR3 region has 12 residues. The CDR3 sequence: CSAGSGGDTQYF. DNA of the CDR3: TGCAGCGCGGGGTCTGGGGGAGATACGCAGTATTTT.

The V gene is TRBV20-1, the J gene TRBJ2-1; D may be TRBD1 or TRBD2 (5 bases each). Germline V gene data show CDR1 as DFQATT and CDR2 as SNEGSKA (reference sequence). Deletions cut 5 bases from V and 8 bases from J, with 16 bases between. The CDR3 contains 13 residues. The CDR3 coding sequence is TGCAGTGCTTTGGGACCCCGTGGGGATGAGCAGTTCTTC. Its protein is CSALGPRGDEQFF.